One and the same sample provided the 25 T cell receptor beta chains below, sequenced in a study of CD8 T cells in Susac syndrome (dated 2019 in TCRdb). Library construction relied on the immunoSEQ multiplex PCR assay. RNA was extracted using the RNeasy kit, and roughly 0.45 to 1 ug of the RNA was reverse transcribed with random hexamers. TCRdb trimmed the raw reads at Q25, called clones with MiXCR and kept productive beta chains. Rows with one shared CDR3 protein collapse into an entry with the most common genes and DNA. The sample profile shows hundreds of thousands of distinct CDR3 sequences; around 93% of them were found once. The ten largest clones take up around 0.072% of the sample. The specimen was CD4+ T cells from PBMCs. Receptor source: a human donor with multiple sclerosis.

The chain recombines TRBV7-3 with TRBJ1-1; 7 nucleotides line up with TRBD1. CDR1 and CDR2 from the germline V gene are SGHTA and FQGTGA. The trim removed 3 bases at V and 4 bases at J, leaving 8 bases unmatched. The CDR3 runs to 15 residues. This CDR3 is CASSLTGSGGTEAFF. The CDR3 coding sequence is TGTGCCAGCAGCTTGACAGGATCAGGGGGCACTGAAGCTTTCTTT.

The chain uses TRBV7-9 and TRBJ2-1; 8 bases match TRBD1. V dropped 0 bases and J dropped 7; count of bases not matched to a gene: 2. Germline values: CDR1 SEHNR, CDR2 FQNEAQ (reference sequence). The CDR3 is made up of 14 amino acids. CDR3 region: CASSLARQGNEQFF. In DNA form, the CDR3 reads TGTGCCAGCAGCTTAGCGCGACAGGGGAATGAGCAGTTCTTC.

V is TRBV9 and J is TRBJ2-4, with TRBD2 matching over 11 bases. The CDR3 is made up of 16 amino acids. The germline V gene has CDR1 SGDLS and CDR2 YYNGEE. The trim removed 0 bases at V and 8 bases at J, leaving 7 bases unmatched. The CDR3 sequence: CASSVAATSGEDIQYF. CDR3 DNA sequence: TGTGCCAGCAGCGTAGCTGCGACTAGCGGGGAGGACATTCAGTACTTC.

J is TRBJ1-1 and V is TRBV4-2; weak D call: TRBD1 (5 bases). Deletions cut 0 bases from V and 5 bases from J, with 19 bases between. The CDR3 is 17 amino acids. Germline V gene data show CDR1 as LGHNA and CDR2 as YNFKEQ. CDR3 DNA sequence: TGTGCCAGCAGCCAAGATTCCCAGAACTTCCGGACAACTGAAGCTTTCTTT. It encodes CASSQDSQNFRTTEAFF.

The chain has TRBV5-1 and TRBJ2-1, with D possibly being TRBD1 (7 bases). Trimming removed 4 bases from V and 12 bases from J, with 17 bases in between. CDR3 length: 13 amino acids. CDR1 and CDR2 (germline): SGHRS, YFSETQ. CDR3 DNA: TGCGCCAGCAGCCCCTCCTGGGGGGACAGGCAGTTCTTC. Protein: CASSPSWGDRQFF.

The V gene is TRBV4-2, the J gene TRBJ2-5, with TRBD1 identical over 10 bases. Germline loops: CDR1 LGHNA, CDR2 YNFKEQ. The CDR3 contains 17 residues. V was clipped by 2 bases and J by 0 bases; unmatched bases: 6. CDR3 sequence: CASSQPSGTGDQETQYF. In DNA, the CDR3 is TGTGCCAGCAGCCAACCATCGGGGACAGGGGACCAAGAGACCCAGTACTTC.

The J gene is TRBJ2-1, the V gene TRBV19; the match to TRBD1 covers 8 bases. CDR3 length: 15 residues. Germline V gene lookup returns CDR1 LNHDA and CDR2 SQIVND (reference sequence). The junction had 9 bases not matched to a gene; V was cut back by 3 bases and J by 8 bases. CDR3 protein: CASSIRQGAGDEQFF. The CDR3, as DNA: TGTGCCAGTAGTATCCGGCAGGGGGCCGGCGATGAGCAGTTCTTC.

CDR3 in amino acids: CASSLRGGQPQHF. CDR3 in DNA: TGTGCCAGCAGCTTAAGGGGAGGGCAGCCCCAGCATTTT. This chain connects TRBV11-2 to TRBJ1-5, with a possible D match to TRBD1 (5 bases). This CDR3 has 13 residues. Germline values: CDR1 SGHAT, CDR2 FQNNGV. Trimming removed 2 bases at V and 7 bases at J, with 9 bases between.

The rearrangement uses TRBV30 and TRBJ1-1; the match to TRBD1 covers 7 bases. Trimming took 4 bases from V and 4 from J; bases not matched to a gene: 9. Per the germline V gene, CDR1 is GTSNPN and CDR2 is SVGIG (reference sequence). The CDR3 consists of 14 residues. CDR3: CAWTLTGMGTEAFF. Written as DNA, the CDR3 is TGTGCCTGGACCCTGACAGGGATGGGCACTGAAGCTTTCTTT.

The J gene is TRBJ1-3, the V gene TRBV12-3 or TRBV12-4, with no clear D. This CDR3 is built from 14 residues. The germline V and J ends were trimmed by 7 bases and 3 bases, with 13 bases remaining between them. The CDR3 sequence: CASTRLGIGNTIYF. The CDR3 region has the DNA TGTGCCAGCACGCGGCTGGGGATTGGAAACACCATATATTTT.

The chain links TRBV12-3 or TRBV12-4 to TRBJ2-1; tentatively, D is TRBD1 (5 bases). The CDR3 is 15 residues long. Trimming took 6 bases from V and 6 from J, leaving 18 bases between them. CDR3 protein: CASSPTAGLGNEQFF. The CDR3 DNA reads as TGTGCCAGCAGCCCGACAGCTGGCCTAGGCAATGAGCAGTTCTTC.

The chain is built from TRBV6-5 and TRBJ1-6; D uncertain. The germline V and J ends were trimmed by 6 bases and 7 bases, with 10 bases remaining between them. Germline CDR1 is MNHEY and CDR2 is SVGAGI. This CDR3 has 13 amino acids. The CDR3 region has the DNA TGTGCCAGCAGCCCCTTAAGAAATTCACCCCTCCACTTT. Translated, it gives CASSPLRNSPLHF.

The chain couples TRBV20-1 to TRBJ2-1; possibly TRBD2 for D (6 bases). Germline V gene sequence: CDR1 DFQATT, CDR2 SNEGSKA (reference sequence). The CDR3 consists of 14 residues. Trimming took 3 bases from V and 3 from J, leaving 12 bases between them. CDR3 residues: CSARGLLVYNEQFF. In DNA form, the CDR3 reads TGCAGTGCTAGGGGACTCCTAGTCTACAATGAGCAGTTCTTC.

The chain links TRBV28 to TRBJ1-3, with D possibly TRBD1 on 6 matching bases. The CDR3 runs 15 residues. Germline V lookup: CDR1 MDHEN, CDR2 SYDVKM. V was pared by 2 bases and J by 0 bases, with 8 bases between. Written as DNA, the CDR3 is TGTGCCAGCAGTTTACCAGGGGCCTCTGGAAACACCATATATTTT. Translation gives CASSLPGASGNTIYF.

This clonotype was observed many times. The chain joins TRBV12-3 or TRBV12-4 to TRBJ1-1; the D is unclear. The germline V and J ends were trimmed by 1 base and 0 bases, with 3 bases remaining between them. The CDR3 sequence is 13 residues long. The CDR3 DNA is TGTGCCAGCAGTTTAGGCGTGAACACTGAAGCTTTCTTT. Its protein product is CASSLGVNTEAFF.

The genes are TRBV25-1 and TRBJ2-1; D is perhaps TRBD1 or TRBD2 (5 bases each). The CDR3 has 13 amino acids. The ends were cut back, 4 bases at V and 10 bases at J, with 14 bases in the middle. The germline V gene has CDR1 MGHDK and CDR2 SYGVNS. The CDR3 loop reads CASSALGRVEQFF. As DNA, the CDR3 is TGTGCCAGCAGTGCCCTGGGACGTGTAGAGCAGTTCTTC.

This clonotype has only one observation. The chain couples TRBV24-1 to TRBJ1-3; D remains unclear. The CDR3 sequence is 13 residues long. Deletions cut 5 bases from V and 3 bases from J, with 7 bases between. Looked up from germline, CDR1 is KGHDR and CDR2 is SFDVKD. The CDR3 loop reads CATSGGFGNTIYF. CDR3 nucleotides: TGTGCCACCAGTGGAGGGTTTGGAAACACCATATATTTT.

The chain employs TRBV7-2 and TRBJ2-7; 7 nucleotides line up with TRBD2. Germline CDR1 reads SGHTA; CDR2 reads FQGNSA. V was pared by 5 bases and J by 3 bases, with 4 bases of the junction left unmatched. The CDR3 is 13 residues long. Here the CDR3 DNA reads TGTGCCAGCAGCGCCGCGGGGGACTACGAGCAGTACTTC. Its protein product is CASSAAGDYEQYF.

The chain links TRBV18 to TRBJ2-1; D ambiguous. The germline V gene encodes CDR1 KGHSH and CDR2 LQKENI. V was pared by 2 bases and J by 10 bases, with 12 bases between. This CDR3 is 13 amino acids long. The CDR3 region is CASSPRTPYEQFF. The CDR3 DNA follows: TGTGCCAGCTCACCAAGGACCCCCTACGAGCAGTTCTTC.

The V and J genes are TRBV10-2 and TRBJ2-1; 11 nucleotides line up with TRBD2. The trim removed 3 bases at V and 4 bases at J, leaving 5 bases unmatched. The CDR3 runs 16 residues. Germline CDR1 is WSHSY and CDR2 is SAAADI. The chain's CDR3 is CASSERVAGGYNEQFF. CDR3 in DNA: TGCGCCAGCAGTGAACGGGTAGCGGGGGGGTACAATGAGCAGTTCTTC.

In its sample, this clonotype was seen once. The rearrangement joins TRBV29-1 to TRBJ1-1; 7 nucleotides agree with TRBD1. Unmatched junction bases numbered 8, after V lost 5 bases and J lost 5 bases. CDR1 and CDR2 from the germline V gene are SQVTM and ANQGSEA. This CDR3 region has 13 residues. Here the CDR3 DNA reads TGCAGCGTTCACAGGGGCGCGGGGACTGAAGCTTTCTTT. It is translated as CSVHRGAGTEAFF.

The rearrangement joins TRBV29-1 to TRBJ1-2, with D possibly TRBD1 on 5 matching bases. Trimming shortened V by 1 base and J by 4 bases, and 10 bases separated the two germline ends. The CDR3 covers 13 residues. Germline V gene sequence: CDR1 SQVTM, CDR2 ANQGSEA. The CDR3 region has the DNA TGCAGCGTTGAAGGCGGGGCGGGCTATGGCTACACCTTC. This codes for CSVEGGAGYGYTF. Full variable domain (missing parts from reference TRBV29-1 and TRBJ1-2): SAVISQKPSRDICQRGTSLTIQCQVDSQVTMMFWYRQQPGQSLTLIATANQGSEATYESGFVIDKFPISRPNLTFSTLTVSNMSPEDSSIYLCSVEGGAGYGYTFGSGTRLTVV.

This clonotype was found once. J is TRBJ2-3 and V is TRBV29-1; 11 positions match TRBD2. J lost 3 bases, V lost 8 bases, and 16 bases had no gene match. CDR3 length: 17 residues. Germline assignment: CDR1 SQVTM and CDR2 ANQGSEA. CDR3 in amino acids: CSCTVAGGLRSTDTQYF. As DNA, the CDR3 is TGCAGCTGTACTGTAGCGGGGGGGCTGCGTTCGACAGATACGCAGTATTTT.

The chain couples TRBV29-1 to TRBJ1-2; unclear D gene. Trimming took off 5 bases at V and 3 bases at J, with 13 bases between the two ends. Per germline, CDR1 SQVTM and CDR2 ANQGSEA. The CDR3 has 13 amino acids. The DNA for the CDR3 is TGCAGCGTTAACAGCCATGGGGACTATGGCTACACCTTC. Amino acid sequence: CSVNSHGDYGYTF.

This sequence joins TRBV3-1 and TRBJ1-2, with D possibly being TRBD1 (6 bases). Deletions cut 4 bases from V and 8 bases from J, with 20 bases between. The V gene's germline CDR1 is LGHDT and CDR2 YNNKEL (reference sequence). The CDR3 extends over 15 amino acids. The CDR3 reads CASSLRGGPGKGYTF. The CDR3 DNA reads as TGTGCCAGCAGCCTCCGGGGGGGGCCGGGAAAAGGCTACACCTTC.